These T cell receptor beta chains were read from a single sample in a study of long-term antiretroviral therapy in people with HIV. Profiling relied on immunoSEQ multiplex PCR, and the TCRdb table lists in-frame clones only, not all of them. There are roughly 20,000 clones in the sample; roughly 86% occur only once, and about 10% lies in the top ten. The material was unsorted PBMCs, obtained 0.5 years after starting antiretroviral therapy. These receptors came from a man aged 40-55 years with HIV. Each CDR3 is given with its conserved first and last residue. Each record gives: CDR3 protein, CDR3 DNA, D gene, CDR3 length, V gene, J gene, clone size. D genes are given only for firm matches. The size field is filled for only some rows; it gives once, few, many or a size class.

CDR3 protein: CASSQDYARGNEKLFF
CDR3 DNA: TGTGCCAGCAGCCAAGATTATGCGCGAGGGAATGAAAAACTGTTTTTT
D gene: -
CDR3 length: 16
V gene: TRBV14
J gene: TRBJ1-4
clone size: -

CDR3 protein: CAISDPLGGVMNTEAFF
CDR3 DNA: TGTGCCATCAGTGACCCCCTGGGCGGGGTGATGAACACTGAAGCTTTCTTT
D gene: -
CDR3 length: 17
V gene: TRBV10-3
J gene: TRBJ1-1
clone size: -

CDR3 protein: CASSQEMGVGETQYF
CDR3 DNA: TGTGCCAGCAGCCAAGAAATGGGGGTAGGAGAGACCCAGTACTTC
D gene: -
CDR3 length: 15
V gene: TRBV4-2
J gene: TRBJ2-5
clone size: -

CDR3 protein: CASSLGQGDYGYTF
CDR3 DNA: TGTGCCAGCAGCTTAGGTCAGGGGGACTATGGCTACACCTTC
D gene: TRBD1
CDR3 length: 14
V gene: TRBV7-6
J gene: TRBJ1-2
clone size: -

CDR3 protein: CASSPGRTGELFF
CDR3 DNA: TGTGCCAGCTCACCGGGGCGCACCGGGGAGCTGTTTTTT
D gene: -
CDR3 length: 13
V gene: TRBV18
J gene: TRBJ2-2
clone size: -

CDR3 protein: CAISPGQGYEQYF
CDR3 DNA: TGTGCCATCAGCCCGGGACAGGGCTACGAGCAGTACTTC
D gene: TRBD1
CDR3 length: 13
V gene: TRBV10-3
J gene: TRBJ2-7
clone size: once

CDR3 protein: CASSWAGASNQPQHF
CDR3 DNA: TGTGCCAGCAGTTGGGCAGGGGCAAGCAATCAGCCCCAGCATTTT
D gene: -
CDR3 length: 15
V gene: TRBV28
J gene: TRBJ1-5
clone size: -

CDR3 protein: CASSLSGKLTGELFF
CDR3 DNA: TGTGCCAGCAGTTTATCCGGGAAGTTGACCGGGGAGCTGTTTTTT
D gene: -
CDR3 length: 15
V gene: TRBV27
J gene: TRBJ2-2
clone size: -

CDR3 protein: CASSPPSQGVGYTF
CDR3 DNA: TGTGCCAGCAGCCCCCCGAGCCAGGGGGTTGGCTACACCTTC
D gene: TRBD1
CDR3 length: 14
V gene: TRBV5-6
J gene: TRBJ1-2
clone size: -

CDR3 protein: CASSLEATTPYEQYF
CDR3 DNA: TGTGCCAGCAGCTTGGAGGCAACTACTCCCTACGAGCAGTACTTC
D gene: -
CDR3 length: 15
V gene: TRBV5-8
J gene: TRBJ2-7
clone size: -

CDR3 protein: CASSYFGVNTGELFF
CDR3 DNA: TGTGCCAGCAGTTATTTCGGCGTGAACACCGGGGAGCTGTTTTTT
D gene: -
CDR3 length: 15
V gene: TRBV6-6
J gene: TRBJ2-2
clone size: -

CDR3 protein: CASSLAIGNWQGEQYF
CDR3 DNA: TGTGCCAGCAGCTTAGCCATCGGTAATTGGCAGGGGGAGCAGTACTTC
D gene: -
CDR3 length: 16
V gene: TRBV7-9
J gene: TRBJ2-7
clone size: -

CDR3 protein: CASSPLGGGYTF
CDR3 DNA: TGTGCCAGCTCACCCCTTGGGGGGGGCTACACCTTC
D gene: -
CDR3 length: 12
V gene: TRBV18
J gene: TRBJ1-2
clone size: once

CDR3 protein: CASSQDWGGSAETQYF
CDR3 DNA: TGCGCCAGCAGCCAAGATTGGGGGGGATCGGCAGAGACCCAGTACTTC
D gene: TRBD2
CDR3 length: 16
V gene: TRBV4-1
J gene: TRBJ2-5
clone size: once

CDR3 protein: CASSIWGPSGNTIYF
CDR3 DNA: TGTGCCAGTAGTATCTGGGGTCCCTCGGGAAACACCATATATTTT
D gene: -
CDR3 length: 15
V gene: TRBV19
J gene: TRBJ1-3
clone size: -

CDR3 protein: CASSFTGTGPQPQHF
CDR3 DNA: TGTGCCAGCAGTTTCACCGGAACGGGGCCCCAGCCCCAGCATTTT
D gene: -
CDR3 length: 15
V gene: TRBV27
J gene: TRBJ1-5
clone size: -

CDR3 protein: CASSEQGAGTLYEQYF
CDR3 DNA: TGTGCCAGCAGTGAACAGGGCGCGGGGACCCTCTACGAGCAGTACTTC
D gene: -
CDR3 length: 16
V gene: TRBV6-1
J gene: TRBJ2-7
clone size: -

CDR3 protein: CASRRERDEQFF
CDR3 DNA: TGTGCCAGCAGAAGGGAGCGGGATGAGCAGTTCTTC
D gene: -
CDR3 length: 12
V gene: TRBV7-9
J gene: TRBJ2-1
clone size: -

CDR3 protein: CASSLKGRETGELFF
CDR3 DNA: TGTGCCAGCAGCTTAAAGGGACGGGAGACCGGGGAGCTGTTTTTT
D gene: -
CDR3 length: 15
V gene: TRBV7-9
J gene: TRBJ2-2
clone size: -

CDR3 protein: CASRKEPGLVFYEQYF
CDR3 DNA: TGTGCCAGCAGAAAAGAACCGGGACTAGTTTTCTACGAGCAGTACTTC
D gene: TRBD2
CDR3 length: 16
V gene: TRBV27
J gene: TRBJ2-7
clone size: -

CDR3 protein: CASSGGQGGPGDTQYF
CDR3 DNA: TGTGCCAGCAGCGGTGGACAGGGGGGTCCGGGAGATACGCAGTATTTT
D gene: TRBD1
CDR3 length: 16
V gene: TRBV5-4
J gene: TRBJ2-3
clone size: -

CDR3 protein: CASSLGEVSYEQYF
CDR3 DNA: TGTGCCAGCAGCTTAGGGGAGGTCTCGTACGAGCAGTACTTC
D gene: -
CDR3 length: 14
V gene: TRBV7-9
J gene: TRBJ2-7
clone size: -